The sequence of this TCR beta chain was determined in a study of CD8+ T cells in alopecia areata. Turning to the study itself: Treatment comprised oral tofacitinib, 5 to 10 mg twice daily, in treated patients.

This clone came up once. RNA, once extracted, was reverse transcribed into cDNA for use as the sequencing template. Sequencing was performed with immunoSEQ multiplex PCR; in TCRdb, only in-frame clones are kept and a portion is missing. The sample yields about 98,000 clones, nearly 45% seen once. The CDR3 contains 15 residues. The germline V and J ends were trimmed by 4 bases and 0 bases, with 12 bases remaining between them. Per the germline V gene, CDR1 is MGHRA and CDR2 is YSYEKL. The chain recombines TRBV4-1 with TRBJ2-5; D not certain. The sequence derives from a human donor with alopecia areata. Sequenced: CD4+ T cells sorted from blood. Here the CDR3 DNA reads TGCGCCAGCAGCCCGACACTGGCGGACCAAGAGACCCAGTACTTC. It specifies CASSPTLADQETQYF.